This T cell receptor (beta chain) was documented in a study of cytomegalovirus exposure and HLA in healthy donors. CDR1 is SGHDT and CDR2 is YYEEEE in the germline V gene. The CDR3 covers 17 residues. V dropped 1 base and J dropped 2 bases, with 18 bases sitting between them. Profiling relied on immunoSEQ multiplex PCR, and the TCRdb table lists in-frame clones only, not all of them. The sample contains 90,000 to 130,000 clones, around 95% of which appear only once. V gene TRBV5-6 combines with J gene TRBJ2-5, with a tentative D call TRBD2 (6 bases). The sequence was obtained from a woman between 18 and 29 years old in good health and CMV-seronegative. The sequenced material came from PBMCs. The CDR3 reads CASSLIFSASDQETQYF. CDR3 DNA sequence: TGTGCCAGCAGCTTGATCTTTTCAGCTAGCGATCAAGAGACCCAGTACTTC.